This is a list of T cell receptor beta chains from one sample in a study of cytomegalovirus exposure and HLA in healthy donors. Libraries were prepared by immunoSEQ multiplex PCR; TCRdb keeps only in-frame clonotypes and omits some of them. The profile shows 100,000 or so clones, about 79% of them singletons. The sequenced sample consisted of PBMCs. These receptors were collected from a man over 45 in good health and CMV-seropositive. Each CDR3 is given with its conserved first and last residue. Fields, in order: D gene, clone size, CDR3 length, V gene, J gene, CDR3 DNA, CDR3 protein. A D gene is named only where the DNA matches it firmly. Clone size is given for some rows only: seen once, a few or many times, or a class if the clone is expanded.

-	-	14	TRBV29-1	TRBJ1-5	TGCAGCGTTGGTGGCCCGGGGGTAGGTCAGCCCCAGCATTTT	CSVGGPGVGQPQHF
TRBD1	-	13	TRBV19	TRBJ1-2	TGTGCCAGTAGTTGGGACAGGGGGGAAGGCTACACCTTC	CASSWDRGEGYTF
-	-	15	TRBV12-5	TRBJ2-1	TGTGCTAGTGGCCTCGGAGGGTCTTTGGGCAATGAGCAGTTCTTC	CASGLGGSLGNEQFF
TRBD1	-	15	TRBV7-9	TRBJ1-5	TGTGCCAGCAGCTTCGGACAGGGAGCGGATCAGCCCCAGCATTTT	CASSFGQGADQPQHF
-	few	14	TRBV21-1	TRBJ1-6	TGTGCCAGCACCCAGGGACAGACTAATTCACCCCTCCACTTT	CASTQGQTNSPLHF
-	-	13	TRBV7-8	TRBJ2-7	TGTGCCAGCAGTTACCCACGACGGGACGAGCAGTACTTC	CASSYPRRDEQYF
-	-	13	TRBV11-3	TRBJ2-7	TGTGCCAGCAGCCCACACCCAGGGGACGAGCAGTACTTC	CASSPHPGDEQYF
-	-	14	TRBV10-3	TRBJ1-6	TGTGCCATCAGTGAAGGGGGACGGCCTTCACCCCTCCACTTT	CAISEGGRPSPLHF
-	-	14	TRBV6-5	TRBJ2-7	TGTGCCAGCAGTACTCTGGGGGGAGGCTACGAGCAGTACTTC	CASSTLGGGYEQYF
-	-	14	TRBV11-2	TRBJ2-2	TGTGCCAGCAGCTTGAGTCGGAACACCGGGGAGCTGTTTTTT	CASSLSRNTGELFF
TRBD2	-	17	TRBV5-1	TRBJ2-2	TGCGCCAGCAGCTTGTTGGGCGGGAGTGTCGACACCGGGGAGCTGTTTTTT	CASSLLGGSVDTGELFF
-	few	13	TRBV5-5	TRBJ1-2	TGTGCCAGCAGCTTGCAGGGTGACTATGGCTACACCTTC	CASSLQGDYGYTF
-	once	14	TRBV7-9	TRBJ2-2	TGTGCCAGCAGCTTTGGTGACTACACCGGGGAGCTGTTTTTT	CASSFGDYTGELFF
-	-	12	TRBV5-1	TRBJ1-1	TGCGCCAGCAGCCAGGGAAACACTGAAGCTTTCTTT	CASSQGNTEAFF
TRBD2	-	16	TRBV5-4	TRBJ2-2	TGTGCCAGCAGCGCCCGGACTAGCGGGAGTTTCGGGGAGCTGTTTTTT	CASSARTSGSFGELFF
TRBD2	-	16	TRBV6-4	TRBJ2-3	TGTGCCAGCAGTGAAGTGATAGCGGGGGCCACAGATACGCAGTATTTT	CASSEVIAGATDTQYF
-	-	15	TRBV6-1	TRBJ2-7	TGTGCCAGCAGTGAAGCCGGGACACTTCTCTACGAGCAGTACTTC	CASSEAGTLLYEQYF
-	-	14	TRBV5-1	TRBJ1-3	TGCGCCAGCAGCTTAGGGGGCTCTGGAAACACCATATATTTT	CASSLGGSGNTIYF
-	-	15	TRBV7-8	TRBJ1-3	TGTGCCAGCAGCGCCGACAGCAACTCTGGAAACACCATATATTTT	CASSADSNSGNTIYF
-	-	15	TRBV9	TRBJ1-1	TGTGCCAGCAGCGTAGTGGACAGCAGGAACACTGAAGCTTTCTTT	CASSVVDSRNTEAFF
TRBD1	-	13	TRBV2	TRBJ2-7	TGTGCCAGCATGTCACAGGGGGTGAGTGAGCAGTACTTC	CASMSQGVSEQYF
-	once	13	TRBV6-6	TRBJ1-6	TGTGCCAGCAGGACAGTCGAGAATTCACCCCTCCACTTT	CASRTVENSPLHF
-	-	12	TRBV5-6	TRBJ1-1	TGTGCCAGCAGCTTGTGGAGGACTGAAGCTTTCTTT	CASSLWRTEAFF
TRBD1	few	13	TRBV27	TRBJ2-7	TGTGCCAGCAGACGACAGGGGGCCTACGAGCAGTACTTC	CASRRQGAYEQYF
-	-	14	TRBV6-1	TRBJ1-2	TGTGCCAGCAGTGAGAGTTGGACAAACTATGGCTACACCTTC	CASSESWTNYGYTF
TRBD2	few	13	TRBV29-1	TRBJ2-1	TGCAGCGCACCGGGACTAGGTTACAATGAGCAGTTCTTC	CSAPGLGYNEQFF
TRBD2	-	15	TRBV2	TRBJ2-5	TGTGCCAGCCCTTCGGGACTAGGCCATTTGGGGACCCAGTACTTC	CASPSGLGHLGTQYF
TRBD1	-	13	TRBV11-2	TRBJ1-4	TGTGCCAGCAGTGGGACAGGAAATGAAAAACTGTTTTTT	CASSGTGNEKLFF
TRBD2	-	16	TRBV5-1	TRBJ2-7	TGCGCCAGCAGCTTGATGACTAGCGGGAAGCTCTACGAGCAGTACTTC	CASSLMTSGKLYEQYF
TRBD2	once	15	TRBV9	TRBJ2-1	TGTGCCAGCAGCGGATCCGGGACTAGCGTCAGCGAGCAGTTCTTC	CASSGSGTSVSEQFF
-	-	17	TRBV28	TRBJ2-6	TGTGCCAGCAGTTCCCCGGGGGTGGGGCACGGGGCCAACGTCCTGACTTTC	CASSSPGVGHGANVLTF
-	-	13	TRBV2	TRBJ2-5	TGTGCCTCCTCCGACGGGGGAAGGGAGACCCAGTACTTC	CASSDGGRETQYF
-	once	11	TRBV11-2	TRBJ2-7	TGTGCCAGCAGCCGCGATTACGAGCAGTACTTC	CASSRDYEQYF